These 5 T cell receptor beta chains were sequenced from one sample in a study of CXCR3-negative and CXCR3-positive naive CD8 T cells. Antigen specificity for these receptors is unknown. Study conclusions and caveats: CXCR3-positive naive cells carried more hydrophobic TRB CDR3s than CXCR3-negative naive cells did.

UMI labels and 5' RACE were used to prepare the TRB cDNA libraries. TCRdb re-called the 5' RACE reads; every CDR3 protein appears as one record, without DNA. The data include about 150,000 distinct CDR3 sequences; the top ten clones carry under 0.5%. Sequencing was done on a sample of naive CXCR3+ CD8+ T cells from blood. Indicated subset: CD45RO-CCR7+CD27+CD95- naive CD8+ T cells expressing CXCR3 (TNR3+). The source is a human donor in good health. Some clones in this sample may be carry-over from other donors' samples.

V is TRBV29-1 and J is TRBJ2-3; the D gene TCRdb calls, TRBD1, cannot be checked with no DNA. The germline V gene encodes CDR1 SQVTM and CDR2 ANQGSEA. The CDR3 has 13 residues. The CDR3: CSARGVSTDTQYF.

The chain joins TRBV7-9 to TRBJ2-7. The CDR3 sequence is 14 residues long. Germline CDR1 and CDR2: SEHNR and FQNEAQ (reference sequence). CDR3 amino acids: CASSADQSPYEQYF.

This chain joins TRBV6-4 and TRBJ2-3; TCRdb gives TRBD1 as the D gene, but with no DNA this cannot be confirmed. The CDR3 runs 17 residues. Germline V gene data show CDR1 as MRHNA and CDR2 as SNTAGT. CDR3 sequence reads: CASSEPGQGPITDTQYF.

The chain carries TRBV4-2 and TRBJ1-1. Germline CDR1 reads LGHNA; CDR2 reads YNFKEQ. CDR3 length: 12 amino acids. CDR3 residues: CASSQGGCEAFF.

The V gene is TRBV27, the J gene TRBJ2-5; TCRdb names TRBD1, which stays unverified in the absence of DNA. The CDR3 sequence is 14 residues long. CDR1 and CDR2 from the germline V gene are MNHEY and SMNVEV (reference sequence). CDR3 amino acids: CASSFLTGVETQYF.